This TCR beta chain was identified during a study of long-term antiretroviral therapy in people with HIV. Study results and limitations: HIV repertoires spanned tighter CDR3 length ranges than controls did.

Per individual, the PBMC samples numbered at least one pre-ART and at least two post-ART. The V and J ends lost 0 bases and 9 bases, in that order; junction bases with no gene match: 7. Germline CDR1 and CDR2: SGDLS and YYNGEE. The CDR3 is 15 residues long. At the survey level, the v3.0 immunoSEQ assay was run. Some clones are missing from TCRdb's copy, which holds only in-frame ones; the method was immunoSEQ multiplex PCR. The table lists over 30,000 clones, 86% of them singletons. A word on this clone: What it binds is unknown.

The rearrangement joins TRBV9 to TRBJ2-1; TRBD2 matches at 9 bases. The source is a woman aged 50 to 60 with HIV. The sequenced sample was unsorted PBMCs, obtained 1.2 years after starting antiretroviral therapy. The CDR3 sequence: CASSVEGLAMGEQFF. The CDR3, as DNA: TGTGCCAGCAGCGTAGAGGGACTAGCAATGGGTGAGCAGTTCTTC.